This T cell receptor beta chain was sequenced in a study of cytomegalovirus exposure and HLA in healthy donors. General study points: A cluster of highly shared sequence variants was likely a sequencing artifact.

Germline-derived CDR1 and CDR2 are SGDLS and YYNGEE. Deletions cut 4 bases from V and 2 bases from J, with 9 bases between. CDR3 length: 13 amino acids. A multiplex PCR was run with 60 Vbeta primers and 13 Jbeta primers. Libraries were prepared by immunoSEQ multiplex PCR; TCRdb keeps only in-frame clonotypes and omits some of them. Of around 200,000 clones in the sample, approximately 80% were seen once. With regard to this clone: The antigen is not known.

This TCR derives from a boy between 5 and 17 years old in good health and CMV-seronegative. This chain joins TRBV9 and TRBJ1-2; tentative D call: TRBD1 (6 bases). The sample was PBMCs. The CDR3 sequence: CASSSTGNYGYTF. CDR3 DNA: TGTGCCAGCAGCTCCACAGGGAACTATGGCTACACCTTC. Complete variable domain (other parts from reference TRBV9 and TRBJ1-2): DSGVTQTPKHLITATGQRVTLRCSPRSGDLSVYWYQQSLDQGLQFLIQYYNGEERAKGNILERFSAQQFPDLHSELNLSSLELGDSALYFCASSSTGNYGYTFGSGTRLTVV.